Listed here are 10 T cell receptor beta chains from one sample, sequenced in a study of T cells in Graves' hyperthyroidism and ophthalmopathy. RNA transcripts provided the source from which TCR beta CDR3 regions were amplified. A first-round RT-PCR of the TCR CDR3 used the HTBI primer set. MiXCR, applied by TCRdb to the multiplex PCR reads, yields one record per CDR3 protein. The sample comprises roughly 360,000 distinct CDR3 sequences, roughly 13% of which are singletons, and around 20% rests with the top ten. Material: blood. The receptors were gathered from a man in his thirties or forties with Graves' hyperthyroidism that later progressed to Graves' ophthalmopathy.

This clonotype was seen many times. The chain links TRBV6-5 to TRBJ1-2; tentatively, D is TRBD1 (5 bases). V dropped 2 bases and J dropped 2 bases, with 9 bases sitting between them. CDR3 length: 14 residues. Germline CDR1 and CDR2: MNHEY and SVGAGI. The CDR3 loop is CASSYLRGNYGYTF. The CDR3 DNA is TGTGCCAGCAGTTACCTCCGGGGGAACTATGGCTACACCTTC.

This clonotype was counted only a few times. The chain combines TRBV10-3 with TRBJ1-1; maybe TRBD1 (6 bases). CDR3 length: 13 amino acids. Germline CDR1 is ENHRY and CDR2 is SYGVKD. V was clipped by 11 bases and J by 1 base, with 14 bases between them. CDR3 nucleotides: TGTGCCTCCCGACAGGCAGGGAACACTGAAGCTTTCTTT. It translates to CASRQAGNTEAFF.

This clonotype was counted ten times or more. The chain is built from TRBV28 and TRBJ2-1, with 9 bases matching TRBD1. V trimming: 5 bases; J trimming: 1 base; junction bases outside the gene matches: 3. CDR1 is MDHEN, CDR2 SYDVKM, per germline. The CDR3 has 15 residues. In nucleotides, the CDR3 is TGTGCCAGCAGTCTTGGGACAGGGTCCTACAATGAGCAGTTCTTC. Translation: CASSLGTGSYNEQFF.

Many counts were recorded for this clonotype. In nucleotides, the CDR3 is TGTGCCAGCAGCTCAACCCTAGCGGGGGTCTCGCGCAATGAGCAGTTCTTC. Translation: CASSSTLAGVSRNEQFF. The J gene is TRBJ2-1, the V gene TRBV11-1, with 10 nucleotides matching TRBD2. Germline V gene sequence: CDR1 SGHAT, CDR2 FQDESV (reference sequence). The CDR3 consists of 17 residues. The trim removed 4 bases at V and 6 bases at J, leaving 12 bases unmatched. Variable domain in full (rest from reference TRBV11-1 and TRBJ2-1): EAEVAQSPRYKITEKSQAVAFWCDPISGHATLYWYRQILGQGPELLVQFQDESVVDDSQLPKDRFSAERLKGVDSTLKIQPAELGDSAMYLCASSSTLAGVSRNEQFFGPGTRLTVL.

This clonotype was recorded many times. This chain uses TRBV7-3 with TRBJ1-1, with D unresolved. The V and J ends lost 6 bases and 1 base respectively, with 9 bases between them. Germline CDR1 and CDR2: SGHTA and FQGTGA. CDR3 length: 13 amino acids. The CDR3 DNA sequence: TGTGCCAGCAGTGAGACACCGAACACTGAAGCTTTCTTT. Encoded protein: CASSETPNTEAFF.

This clonotype has ten or more counts. The chain joins TRBV20-1 to TRBJ2-1; D is uncertain. From germline, CDR1 is DFQATT and CDR2 SNEGSKA (reference sequence). Trimming stripped 1 base from V and 7 bases from J, with 5 bases between. This CDR3 region has 11 residues. CDR3 residues: CSARVWNEQFF. CDR3 in DNA: TGCAGTGCTAGAGTCTGGAATGAGCAGTTCTTC.

The chain is built from TRBV18 and TRBJ2-6, with D maybe TRBD2 (5 bases). V was cut by 2 bases and J by 0 bases, with 11 bases left in between. This CDR3 contains 17 residues. Germline V gene lookup returns CDR1 KGHSH and CDR2 LQKENI. CDR3 DNA sequence: TGTGCCAGCTCACCAATGGACGGGGTCTCTGGGGCCAACGTCCTGACTTTC. Amino acid sequence: CASSPMDGVSGANVLTF.

This clonotype showed up many times. This chain links TRBV7-9 with TRBJ1-5; D may be TRBD1 (6 bases). The CDR3 loop spans 14 amino acids. The V end was cut by 4 bases, the J end by 8 bases, with 15 bases between. The germline V gene encodes CDR1 SEHNR and CDR2 FQNEAQ (reference sequence). DNA of the CDR3: TGTGCCAGCAGCTCTTCGACAGGCCTGGAGCCCCAGCATTTT. It yields the protein CASSSSTGLEPQHF.

The chain employs TRBV19 and TRBJ2-5; D gene unclear. Germline V CDR1 and CDR2: LNHDA, SQIVND (reference sequence). With 7 bases removed from V and 5 bases from J, the gap between germline ends came to 11 bases. This CDR3 is built from 12 residues. CDR3 coding DNA: TGTGCCAGTAAAACCATCGGGGAGACCCAGTACTTC. Its translation is CASKTIGETQYF. The full variable domain, in which reference TRBV19 and TRBJ2-5 provide the parts outside the CDR3, is DGGITQSPKYLFRKEGQNVTLSCEQNLNHDAMYWYRQDPGQGLRLIYYSQIVNDFQKGDIAEGYSVSREKKESFPLTVTSAQKNPTAFYLCASKTIGETQYFGPGTRLLVL.

In its sample, this clonotype was seen many times. The chain is built from TRBV25-1 and TRBJ1-2; D gene uncertain. Germline CDR1 is MGHDK and CDR2 is SYGVNS. Trimming took off 8 bases at V and 8 bases at J, with 15 bases between the two ends. This CDR3 contains 12 residues. As DNA, the CDR3 is TGTGCCAGCTCCACCAGAGGGTCCGGCTACACCTTC. This sequence encodes CASSTRGSGYTF.